The present T cell receptor (beta chain) was sequenced within a study of blood T cell repertoires in COVID-19. Study information: Acute and convalescent COVID-19 samples came from the United States, Italy and Spain. PBMCs, B-cell-depleted T cells, or T cells were the source of the cDNA or gDNA that made up the material.

CDR3 length: 11 amino acids. Germline CDR1 SGHKS, CDR2 YYEKEE (reference sequence). V lost 5 bases and J 4 bases, leaving 7 bases between the germline ends. Study processing details: Amplification of reference gene primers was used by the study to estimate nucleated cell counts. Method: immunoSEQ multiplex PCR; TCRdb's copy keeps in-frame clones and lacks some. V, J and clone size reflect that table, while D and trimming were determined from the DNA. The data hold about 170,000 clones, with approximately 86% observed a single time. V is TRBV5-5 and J is TRBJ2-7, with D perhaps matching TRBD2 (6 bases). Input material: peripheral blood. The receptor comes from a woman of 80 years or more with COVID-19, enrolled during active disease. The CDR3 DNA reads as TGTGCCAGCAGACGGGGGTACGAGCAGTACTTC. It is translated as CASRRGYEQYF.